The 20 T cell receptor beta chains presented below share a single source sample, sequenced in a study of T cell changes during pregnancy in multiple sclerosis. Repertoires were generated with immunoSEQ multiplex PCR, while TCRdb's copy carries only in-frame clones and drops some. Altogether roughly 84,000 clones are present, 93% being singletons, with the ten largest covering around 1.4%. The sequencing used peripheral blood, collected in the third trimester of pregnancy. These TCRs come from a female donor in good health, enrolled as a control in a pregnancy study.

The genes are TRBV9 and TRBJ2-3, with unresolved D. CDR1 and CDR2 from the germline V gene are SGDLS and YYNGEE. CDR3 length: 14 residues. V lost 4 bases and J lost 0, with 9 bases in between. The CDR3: CASSPRSSTDTQYF. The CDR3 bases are TGTGCCAGCAGCCCCCGGTCTAGCACAGATACGCAGTATTTT. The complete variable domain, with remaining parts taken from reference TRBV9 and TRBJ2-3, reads DSGVTQTPKHLITATGQRVTLRCSPRSGDLSVYWYQQSLDQGLQFLIQYYNGEERAKGNILERFSAQQFPDLHSELNLSSLELGDSALYFCASSPRSSTDTQYFGPGTRLTVL.

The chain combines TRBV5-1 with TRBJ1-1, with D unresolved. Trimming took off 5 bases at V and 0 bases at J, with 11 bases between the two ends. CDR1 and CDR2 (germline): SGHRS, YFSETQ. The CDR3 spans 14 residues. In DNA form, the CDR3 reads TGCGCCAGCAGTGAACAGATGATGAACACTGAAGCTTTCTTT. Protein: CASSEQMMNTEAFF.

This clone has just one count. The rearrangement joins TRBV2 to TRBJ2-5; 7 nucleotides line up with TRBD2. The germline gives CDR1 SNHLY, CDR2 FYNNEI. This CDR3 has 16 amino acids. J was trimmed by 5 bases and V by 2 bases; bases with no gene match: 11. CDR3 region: CASSETGLQPGETQYF. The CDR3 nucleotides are TGTGCCAGCAGTGAAACGGGACTACAGCCGGGGGAGACCCAGTACTTC.

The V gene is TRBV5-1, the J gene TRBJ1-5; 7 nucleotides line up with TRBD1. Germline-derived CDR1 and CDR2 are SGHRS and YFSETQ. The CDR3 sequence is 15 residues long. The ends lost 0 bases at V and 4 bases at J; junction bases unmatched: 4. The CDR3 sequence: CASSLEGAQNQPQHF. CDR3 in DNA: TGCGCCAGCAGCTTGGAGGGGGCGCAGAATCAGCCCCAGCATTTT.

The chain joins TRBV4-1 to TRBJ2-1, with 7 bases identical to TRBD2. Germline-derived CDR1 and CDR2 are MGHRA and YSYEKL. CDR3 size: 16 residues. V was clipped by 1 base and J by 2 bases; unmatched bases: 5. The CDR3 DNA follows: TGCGCCAGCAGCCAAGTCCCCGGGACTACCTACAATGAGCAGTTCTTC. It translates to CASSQVPGTTYNEQFF.

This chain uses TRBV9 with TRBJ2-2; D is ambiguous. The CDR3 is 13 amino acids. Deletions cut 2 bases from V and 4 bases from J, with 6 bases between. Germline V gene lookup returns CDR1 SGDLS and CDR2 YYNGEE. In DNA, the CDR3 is TGTGCCAGCAGCGTTTTTAGCACCGGGGAGCTGTTTTTT. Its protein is CASSVFSTGELFF.

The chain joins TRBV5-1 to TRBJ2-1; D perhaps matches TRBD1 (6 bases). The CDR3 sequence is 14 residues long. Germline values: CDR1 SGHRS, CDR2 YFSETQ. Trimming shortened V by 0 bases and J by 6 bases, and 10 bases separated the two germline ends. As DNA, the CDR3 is TGCGCCAGCAGCTTGGCGGCAGGGGTCAATGAGCAGTTCTTC. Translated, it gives CASSLAAGVNEQFF.

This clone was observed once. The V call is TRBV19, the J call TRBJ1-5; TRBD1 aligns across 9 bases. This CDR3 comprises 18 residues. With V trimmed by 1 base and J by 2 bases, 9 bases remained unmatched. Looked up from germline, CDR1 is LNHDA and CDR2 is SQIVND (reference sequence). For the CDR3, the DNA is TGTGCCAGTAGTATAGTCACAGGGGGCGGGATAGGCAATCAGCCCCAGCATTTT. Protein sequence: CASSIVTGGGIGNQPQHF.

CDR3 sequence (DNA): TGTGCCAACAGGGGGACAGACGATCAGCCCCAGCATTTT. Protein: CANRGTDDQPQHF. The chain couples TRBV21-1 to TRBJ1-5; the table's TRBD1 call for D was not verified on the DNA. TRBV21-1 is designated a pseudogene. There are 13 residues in the CDR3.

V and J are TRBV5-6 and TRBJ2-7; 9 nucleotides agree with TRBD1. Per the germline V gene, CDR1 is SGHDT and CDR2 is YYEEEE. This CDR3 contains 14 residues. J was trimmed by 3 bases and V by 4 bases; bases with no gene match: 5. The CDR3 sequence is CASSAGTGNYEQYF. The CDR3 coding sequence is TGTGCCAGCAGCGCAGGGACAGGGAACTACGAGCAGTACTTC.

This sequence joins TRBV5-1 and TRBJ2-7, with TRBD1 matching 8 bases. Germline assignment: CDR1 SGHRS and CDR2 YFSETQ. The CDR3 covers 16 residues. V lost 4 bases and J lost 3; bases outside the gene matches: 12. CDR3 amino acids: CASSQRESGTGYEQYF. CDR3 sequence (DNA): TGCGCCAGCAGCCAAAGAGAATCCGGGACAGGCTACGAGCAGTACTTC.

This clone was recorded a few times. The CDR3 region has the DNA TGTGCCAGCAGTGAAGCGGGGACAGGGGGGACTGAAGCTTTCTTT. Translation: CASSEAGTGGTEAFF. The V and J genes are TRBV6-1 and TRBJ1-1, with 11 positions matching TRBD1. Germline CDR1 reads MNHNS; CDR2 reads SASEGT. Trimming at V came to 0 bases and at J to 5 bases, leaving 2 bases not matched to a gene. There are 15 residues in the CDR3.

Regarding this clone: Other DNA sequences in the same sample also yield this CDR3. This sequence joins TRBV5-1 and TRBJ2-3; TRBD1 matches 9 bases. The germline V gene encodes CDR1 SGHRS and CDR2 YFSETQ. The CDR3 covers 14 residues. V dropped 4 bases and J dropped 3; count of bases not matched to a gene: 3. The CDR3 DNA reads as TGCGCCAGCAGCCTGGGGACAGGGACAGATACGCAGTATTTT. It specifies CASSLGTGTDTQYF.

As DNA, the CDR3 is TGCGCCAGCAGCTCCTTCCCGACAGATCTCCAAGAGACCCAGTACTTC. Translation: CASSSFPTDLQETQYF. This rearrangement joins TRBV5-1 to TRBJ2-5, with a possible D match to TRBD1 (5 bases). The CDR3 covers 16 residues. Germline CDR1 and CDR2: SGHRS and YFSETQ. The V and J ends lost 3 bases and 1 base respectively, with 16 bases between them.

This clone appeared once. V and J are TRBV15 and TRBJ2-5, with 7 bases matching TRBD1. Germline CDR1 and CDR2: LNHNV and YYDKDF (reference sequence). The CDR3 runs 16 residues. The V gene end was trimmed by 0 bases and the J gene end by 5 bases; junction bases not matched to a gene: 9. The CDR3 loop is CATSRDRQGRYETQYF. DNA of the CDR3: TGTGCCACCAGCAGAGATCGACAGGGCAGGTACGAGACCCAGTACTTC.

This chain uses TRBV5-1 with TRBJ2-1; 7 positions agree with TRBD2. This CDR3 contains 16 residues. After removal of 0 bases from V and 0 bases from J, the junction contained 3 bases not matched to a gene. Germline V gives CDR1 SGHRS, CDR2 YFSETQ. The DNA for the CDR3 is TGCGCCAGCAGCTTGGGGGGCGGGAGCTCCTACAATGAGCAGTTCTTC. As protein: CASSLGGGSSYNEQFF. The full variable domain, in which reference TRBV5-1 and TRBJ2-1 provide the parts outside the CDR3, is KAGVTQTPRYLIKTRGQQVTLSCSPISGHRSVSWYQQTPGQGLQFLFEYFSETQRNKGNFPGRFSGRQFSNSRSEMNVSTLELGDSALYLCASSLGGGSSYNEQFFGPGTRLTVL.

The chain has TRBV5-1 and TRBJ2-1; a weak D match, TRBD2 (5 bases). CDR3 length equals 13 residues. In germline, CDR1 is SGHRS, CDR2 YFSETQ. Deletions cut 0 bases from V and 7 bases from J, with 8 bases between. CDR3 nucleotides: TGCGCCAGCAGCTTGGGCTCGGGGAATGAGCAGTTCTTC. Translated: CASSLGSGNEQFF.

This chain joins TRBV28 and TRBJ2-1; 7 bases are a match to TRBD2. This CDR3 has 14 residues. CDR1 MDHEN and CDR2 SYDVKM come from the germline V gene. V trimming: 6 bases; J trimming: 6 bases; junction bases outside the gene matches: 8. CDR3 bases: TGTGCCAGCAGCCGAAGCGGGATTTCCAATGAGCAGTTCTTC. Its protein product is CASSRSGISNEQFF. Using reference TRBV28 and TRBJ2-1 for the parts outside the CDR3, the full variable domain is DVKVTQSSRYLVKRTGEKVFLECVQDMDHENMFWYRQDPGLGLRLIYFSYDVKMKEKGDIPEGYSVSREKKERFSLILESASTNQTSMYLCASSRSGISNEQFFGPGTRLTVL.

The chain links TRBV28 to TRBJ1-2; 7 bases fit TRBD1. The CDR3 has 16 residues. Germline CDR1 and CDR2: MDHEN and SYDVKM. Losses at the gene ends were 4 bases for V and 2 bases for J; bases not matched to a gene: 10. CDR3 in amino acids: CASSSYSGTENYGYTF. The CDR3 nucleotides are TGTGCCAGCAGTTCGTATTCCGGGACAGAAAACTATGGCTACACCTTC.

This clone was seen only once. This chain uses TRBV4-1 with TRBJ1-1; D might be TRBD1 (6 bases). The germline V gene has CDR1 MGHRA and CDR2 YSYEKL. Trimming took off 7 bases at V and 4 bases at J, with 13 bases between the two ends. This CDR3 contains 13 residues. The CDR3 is CASTPTGSTEAFF. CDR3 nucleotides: TGCGCCAGCACTCCAACAGGGAGCACTGAAGCTTTCTTT.